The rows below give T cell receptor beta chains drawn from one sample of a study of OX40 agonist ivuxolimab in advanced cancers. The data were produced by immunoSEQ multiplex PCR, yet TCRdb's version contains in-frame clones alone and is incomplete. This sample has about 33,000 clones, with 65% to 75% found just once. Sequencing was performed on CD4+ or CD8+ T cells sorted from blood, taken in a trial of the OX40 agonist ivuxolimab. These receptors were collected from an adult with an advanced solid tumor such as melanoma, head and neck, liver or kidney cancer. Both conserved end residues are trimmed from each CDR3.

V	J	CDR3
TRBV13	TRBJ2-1	ASSLFLGDHSYNEQF
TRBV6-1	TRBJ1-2	ASSEDSYGYT
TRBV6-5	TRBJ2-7	ASSYSESYEQY
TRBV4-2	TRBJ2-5	ASSQTLGQLSGETQY
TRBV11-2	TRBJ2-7	ASSPRTSRHYEQY
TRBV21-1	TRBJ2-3	ARGKGAKAADTQY
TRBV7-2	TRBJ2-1	ASSPGSYNEQF
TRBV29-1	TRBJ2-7	SVRLAGDHEQY
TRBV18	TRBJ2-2	ASSPRDRGTGELF
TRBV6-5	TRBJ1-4	ASRRQDLGEKLF
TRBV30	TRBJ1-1	ACRQVVGTEAF
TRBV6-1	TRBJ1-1	ASRETGWGTEAF
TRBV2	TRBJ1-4	ASSEPSTREKLF
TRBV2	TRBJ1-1	ASTYLVETEAF
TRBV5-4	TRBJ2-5	ASSLTGPQETQY
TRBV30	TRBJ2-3	AWSVGGALDTQY
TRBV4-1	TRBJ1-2	ASSRLDSIYGYT